Here is one T cell receptor (beta chain) with its context. Per the original methods: The authors estimated nucleated cell counts from reference gene primer amplification. TCRdb keeps only in-frame clones here, not all; method: immunoSEQ multiplex PCR. For V, J and clone size, that table is used; D and trimming come from the DNA. Among roughly 220,000 clones listed, 82% were seen once. This CDR3 is built from 14 residues. Germline CDR1 SGHRS, CDR2 YFSETQ. V shed 4 bases and J shed 0 bases, with 10 bases lying between them. This sample was taken from a study of blood T cell repertoires in COVID-19. Study-level information: Whether acute or convalescent, the COVID-19 samples came from the United States, Italy and Spain. Nucleic acid was either cDNA or gDNA, and it came from T cells, B-cell-depleted T cells, or PBMCs.

Followed longitudinally, the Seattle patients had been enrolled during active infection. The chain is built from TRBV5-1 and TRBJ1-1, with a tentative D call TRBD1 (5 bases). Sample: peripheral blood. This sequence originates from a woman aged 80 or over with COVID-19, enrolled during active disease. The CDR3 region has the DNA TGCGCCAGCAGCCGACAGCTTATGAACACTGAAGCTTTCTTT. This encodes CASSRQLMNTEAFF. Together with reference TRBV5-1 and TRBJ1-1, the CDR3 gives the full variable domain: KAGVTQTPRYLIKTRGQQVTLSCSPISGHRSVSWYQQTPGQGLQFLFEYFSETQRNKGNFPGRFSGRQFSNSRSEMNVSTLELGDSALYLCASSRQLMNTEAFFGQGTRLTVV.